These 32 T cell receptor beta chains were sequenced from one sample in a study of CD8 T cells in Susac syndrome (dated by TCRdb to the late 2010s). Library preparation used the immunoSEQ multiplex PCR assay. RNA was extracted using the RNeasy kit, and roughly 0.5 to 1 microgram was reverse transcribed with random hexamers. TCRdb ran its own pipeline on the public reads, namely fastp trimming at Q25 and MiXCR clone calling, and kept in-frame beta chains. Entries are consolidated by CDR3 protein sequence, retaining the most common genes and DNA. The sample data list about 140,000 distinct CDR3 sequences, and 85% to 95% of these were observed just once. The ten largest account for roughly 0.2% of the sample. The sequenced material came from CD8+ T cells from PBMCs. The receptors stem from a human donor with Susac syndrome.

This clonotype was seen once. This chain joins TRBV2 and TRBJ1-1; D unresolved. From germline, CDR1 is SNHLY and CDR2 FYNNEI. The CDR3 runs 14 residues. Trimming removed 2 bases from V and 1 base from J, with 8 bases in between. The CDR3 spells CASSEIRENTEAFF. CDR3 DNA: TGTGCCAGCAGTGAAATCCGGGAGAACACTGAAGCTTTCTTT.

This chain links TRBV2 with TRBJ1-2; 7 nucleotides align to TRBD1. The CDR3 is 15 amino acids. Germline V gene data show CDR1 as SNHLY and CDR2 as FYNNEI. Trimming removed 4 bases from V and 0 bases from J; junction bases left unmatched: 5. CDR3 sequence: CASSAHRGANYGYTF. The CDR3 coding sequence is TGTGCCAGCAGTGCCCACAGGGGAGCTAACTATGGCTACACCTTC. Full variable domain (remainder filled in from reference TRBV2 and TRBJ1-2): EPEVTQTPSHQVTQMGQEVILRCVPISNHLYFYWYRQILGQKVEFLVSFYNNEISEKSEIFDDQFSVERPDGSNFTLKIRSTKLEDSAMYFCASSAHRGANYGYTFGSGTRLTVV.

J is TRBJ2-5 and V is TRBV5-6, with D maybe TRBD1 (6 bases). Trimming left V 3 bases short and J 4 bases short, with 13 bases between. Looked up from germline, CDR1 is SGHDT and CDR2 is YYEEEE. This CDR3 contains 14 residues. For the CDR3, the DNA is TGTGCCAGCAGCTACGGACAGCCAGGAGAGACCCAGTACTTC. Protein: CASSYGQPGETQYF.

The rearrangement joins TRBV29-1 to TRBJ2-3; a weak D match, TRBD1 (5 bases). This CDR3 region has 10 residues. Germline V gene data show CDR1 as SQVTM and CDR2 as ANQGSEA. V was clipped by 4 bases and J by 14 bases, with 13 bases between them. In DNA, the CDR3 is TGCAGCGTTGTGGGGCGTGGTGGGTATTTT. This codes for CSVVGRGGYF.

The rearrangement joins TRBV5-1 to TRBJ2-2, with 8 bases matching TRBD1. V trimming: 4 bases; J trimming: 5 bases; junction bases outside the gene matches: 4. The CDR3 runs to 14 residues. The germline V gene has CDR1 SGHRS and CDR2 YFSETQ. CDR3 nucleotide sequence: TGCGCCAGCAGCGAAGGACAGGGAACCGGGGAGCTGTTTTTT. Translation: CASSEGQGTGELFF.

The chain combines TRBV28 with TRBJ1-5, with no clear D. CDR1 is MDHEN and CDR2 is SYDVKM in the germline V gene. There are 14 residues in the CDR3. Trimming cost V 1 base and J 3 bases, with 7 bases left between them. The CDR3 coding sequence is TGTGCCAGCAGTTTATACCAGGACAATCAGCCCCAGCATTTT. Residues: CASSLYQDNQPQHF.

This clonotype showed up just once. This sequence joins TRBV18 and TRBJ2-1, with D tentatively TRBD2 (5 bases). CDR3 length equals 15 residues. V lost 3 bases, J lost 1 base, and 10 bases lay in between. CDR1 and CDR2 (germline): KGHSH, LQKENI. CDR3 protein: CASSPVGASYNEQFF. The CDR3 coding sequence is TGTGCCAGCTCACCGGTGGGAGCTTCCTACAATGAGCAGTTCTTC.

J is TRBJ1-5 and V is TRBV6-1, with 9 nucleotides matching TRBD1. The CDR3 consists of 15 residues. Trimming cost V 6 bases and J 3 bases; bases outside gene matches: 6. Looked up from germline, CDR1 is MNHNS and CDR2 is SASEGT. In nucleotides, the CDR3 is TGTGCCAGCAGCTCGGGACAGGGCCTCAATCAGCCCCAGCATTTT. This translates into CASSSGQGLNQPQHF.

This sequence joins TRBV24-1 and TRBJ2-2, with 9 bases that match TRBD2. The V segment lost 0 bases and the J segment 1 base; nucleotides outside the gene matches: 2. The CDR3 contains 17 residues. The germline gives CDR1 KGHDR, CDR2 SFDVKD. As DNA, the CDR3 is TGTGCCACCAGTGATTTGGCTAGCGGGGTGAACACCGGGGAGCTGTTTTTT. Translation gives CATSDLASGVNTGELFF.

This chain connects TRBV30 to TRBJ2-2; D unresolved. Germline-derived CDR1 and CDR2 are GTSNPN and SVGIG (reference sequence). The CDR3 length is 11 residues. Trimming left V 0 bases short and J 7 bases short, with 3 bases between. The CDR3 region has the DNA TGTGCCTGGAGTGTAGACGGGGAGCTGTTTTTT. Amino acid sequence: CAWSVDGELFF.

The chain is built from TRBV9 and TRBJ2-4; maybe TRBD1 (6 bases). This CDR3 is built from 14 residues. Germline V gene data show CDR1 as SGDLS and CDR2 as YYNGEE. With 0 bases removed from V and 7 bases from J, the gap between germline ends came to 11 bases. The DNA of the CDR3 is TGTGCCAGCAGCGTAGGTGCAGGGGTGAACATTCAGTACTTC. This translates into CASSVGAGVNIQYF.

V usage is TRBV11-2 and J usage is TRBJ1-5; 9 bases are shared with TRBD1. With V trimmed by 0 bases and J by 6 bases, 9 bases remained unmatched. This CDR3 has 17 residues. Germline assignment: CDR1 SGHAT and CDR2 FQNNGV. CDR3 in amino acids: CASSLDYGTGKSQPQHF. The CDR3 coding sequence is TGTGCCAGCAGCTTAGATTATGGGACAGGGAAAAGTCAGCCCCAGCATTTT.

V and J are TRBV3-1 and TRBJ2-4; D perhaps matches TRBD2 (5 bases). The length of the CDR3 is 13 residues. V was clipped by 5 bases and J by 15 bases, with 20 bases between them. Germline CDR1 LGHDT, CDR2 YNNKEL (reference sequence). DNA for the CDR3: TGTGCCAGCAGCGGCCCTCCCGGACTGCCTCGGTACTTC. This codes for CASSGPPGLPRYF.

This sequence joins TRBV4-1 and TRBJ2-3, with 10 bases aligning to TRBD2. V was clipped by 5 bases and J by 1 base; unmatched bases: 6. The V gene's germline CDR1 is MGHRA and CDR2 YSYEKL. The CDR3 sequence is 16 residues long. In DNA, the CDR3 is TGCGCCAGCAGCGGAAAAGGGACTAGCGGCACAGATACGCAGTATTTT. It specifies CASSGKGTSGTDTQYF.

The CDR3 loop reads CASSPGPEAEQYF. The CDR3 DNA follows: TGCGCCAGCAGCCCGGGACCGGAAGCCGAGCAGTACTTC. The chain uses TRBV5-1 and TRBJ2-7; D might be TRBD1 or TRBD2, each matching 5 bases. The CDR3 is 13 residues long. Germline V gives CDR1 SGHRS, CDR2 YFSETQ. V was trimmed by 4 bases and J by 6 bases, leaving 14 bases between them.

The genes are TRBV7-9 and TRBJ2-3, with D tentatively TRBD1 (6 bases). Germline V gene sequence: CDR1 SEHNR, CDR2 FQNEAQ (reference sequence). Trimming stripped 5 bases from V and 1 base from J, with 19 bases between. CDR3 length equals 17 residues. CDR3 DNA: TGTGCCAGCAGCACAGACAGGCCAGTCACTCGCACAGATACGCAGTATTTT. Its translation is CASSTDRPVTRTDTQYF.

V usage is TRBV9 and J usage is TRBJ2-5; the D gene could be TRBD1 or TRBD2 (5 bases each). Trimming shortened V by 4 bases and J by 1 base, and 14 bases separated the two germline ends. CDR1 is SGDLS and CDR2 is YYNGEE in the germline V gene. The CDR3 runs to 15 residues. The CDR3 DNA sequence: TGTGCCAGCAGCACAAACGGGGCGGCCCAAGAGACCCAGTACTTC. This encodes CASSTNGAAQETQYF.

The gene calls are TRBV30 and TRBJ2-1, with 9 positions matching TRBD2. Germline V gene sequence: CDR1 GTSNPN, CDR2 SVGIG (reference sequence). The CDR3 extends over 12 amino acids. J lost 7 bases, V lost 5 bases, and 3 bases had no gene match. In DNA form, the CDR3 reads TGTGCCTGGTGTAGCGGGAGTAATGAGCAGTTCTTC. It is translated as CAWCSGSNEQFF.

This rearrangement joins TRBV12-3 or TRBV12-4 to TRBJ2-3, with D uncertain. The CDR3 runs to 11 residues. Deletions cut 3 bases from V and 5 bases from J, with 3 bases between. CDR3 DNA: TGTGCCAGCAGTTTGGAAGATACGCAGTATTTT. Protein sequence: CASSLEDTQYF.

The V gene is TRBV29-1, the J gene TRBJ1-4, with D maybe TRBD1 (5 bases). This CDR3 is 12 amino acids long. With 4 bases removed from V and 8 bases from J, the gap between germline ends came to 11 bases. Germline CDR1 reads SQVTM; CDR2 reads ANQGSEA. CDR3 region: CSVAGLGEKLFF. The CDR3 DNA reads as TGCAGCGTTGCAGGGCTTGGGGAAAAACTGTTTTTT. Full variable domain (outside the CDR3, taken from reference TRBV29-1 and TRBJ1-4): SAVISQKPSRDICQRGTSLTIQCQVDSQVTMMFWYRQQPGQSLTLIATANQGSEATYESGFVIDKFPISRPNLTFSTLTVSNMSPEDSSIYLCSVAGLGEKLFFGSGTQLSVL.

The chain joins TRBV7-8 to TRBJ2-7, with a weak D call TRBD2 (6 bases). Germline CDR1 is SGHVS and CDR2 is FQNEAQ. Between the trimmed V and J ends, which lost 1 base and 6 bases, there was a span of 10 bases. The CDR3 loop spans 13 amino acids. CDR3 amino acids: CASSLGGISEQYF. For the CDR3, the DNA is TGTGCCAGCAGCTTAGGCGGGATTTCCGAGCAGTACTTC.

The rearrangement links TRBV7-2 to TRBJ2-3; D is unclear. This CDR3 spans 12 amino acids. Germline CDR1 reads SGHTA; CDR2 reads FQGNSA. Trimming stripped 2 bases from V and 6 bases from J, with 6 bases between. CDR3 region: CASSLLSDTQYF. In DNA, the CDR3 is TGTGCCAGCAGCTTACTATCCGATACGCAGTATTTT.

Only one count was recorded for this clonotype. V is TRBV28 and J is TRBJ1-1; D possibly corresponds to TRBD1 (5 bases). From germline, CDR1 is MDHEN and CDR2 SYDVKM. Trimming shortened V by 6 bases and J by 11 bases, and 13 bases separated the two germline ends. The CDR3 has 11 residues. CDR3 in amino acids: CASRYTQEAFF. The CDR3 coding sequence is TGTGCCAGCAGGTACACACAGGAGGCTTTCTTT.

The V and J genes are TRBV20-1 and TRBJ1-2; a weak D match, TRBD1 (6 bases). The germline V and J ends were trimmed by 1 base and 7 bases, with 19 bases remaining between them. Germline V lookup: CDR1 DFQATT, CDR2 SNEGSKA (reference sequence). There are 15 residues in the CDR3. In DNA, the CDR3 is TGCAGTGCTAGAGCCCTAACAGGGCTCGAATCTGGCTACACCTTC. Translation: CSARALTGLESGYTF.

The chain links TRBV5-4 to TRBJ2-6; a possible D gene is TRBD1 (6 bases). V was cut by 1 base and J by 5 bases, with 10 bases left in between. This CDR3 has 15 amino acids. In germline, CDR1 is SGHNT, CDR2 YYREEE (reference sequence). CDR3 coding DNA: TGTGCCAGCAGCTTGACTCAGGGGTGGGCCAACGTCCTGACTTTC. As protein: CASSLTQGWANVLTF.

This clonotype showed up just once. The chain joins TRBV15 to TRBJ1-5; possibly TRBD1 for D (5 bases). This CDR3 comprises 15 residues. V lost 0 bases, J lost 4 bases, and 10 bases lay in between. Germline assignment: CDR1 LNHNV and CDR2 YYDKDF (reference sequence). In DNA, the CDR3 is TGTGCCACCAGCAGAGATTTGGGGCAGAATCAGCCCCAGCATTTT. Residues: CATSRDLGQNQPQHF. The whole variable domain, filled in from reference TRBV15 and TRBJ1-5, reads DAMVIQNPRYQVTQFGKPVTLSCSQTLNHNVMYWYQQKSSQAPKLLFHYYDKDFNNEADTPDNFQSRRPNTSFCFLDIRSPGLGDTAMYLCATSRDLGQNQPQHFGDGTRLSIL.

The V call is TRBV9, the J call TRBJ2-7; 10 bases are a match to TRBD2. After removal of 0 bases from V and 2 bases from J, the junction contained 8 bases not matched to a gene. Germline assignment: CDR1 SGDLS and CDR2 YYNGEE. The CDR3 loop spans 17 amino acids. CDR3 sequence (DNA): TGTGCCAGCAGCGTAGGGGTCGCGAGCGGGAGGGCCTACGAGCAGTACTTC. It codes for CASSVGVASGRAYEQYF.

The chain joins TRBV4-1 to TRBJ2-7; maybe TRBD1 (5 bases). Germline V CDR1 and CDR2: MGHRA, YSYEKL. Deletions cut 3 bases from V and 3 bases from J, with 9 bases between. This CDR3 is 13 amino acids long. DNA for the CDR3: TGCGCCAGCAGCCAGGGGCTGCACTACGAGCAGTACTTC. Translated, it gives CASSQGLHYEQYF.

A single count supports this clonotype. The chain joins TRBV3-1 to TRBJ1-1; D gene unclear. Trimming removed 4 bases at V and 0 bases at J, with 9 bases between. CDR3 length: 14 amino acids. Germline values: CDR1 LGHDT, CDR2 YNNKEL (reference sequence). CDR3 region: CASSPAPLNTEAFF. The CDR3 DNA is TGTGCCAGCAGCCCGGCACCTTTGAACACTGAAGCTTTCTTT.

This clonotype was counted only a few times. V and J are TRBV29-1 and TRBJ2-1, with D possibly TRBD2 on 5 matching bases. The germline V gene has CDR1 SQVTM and CDR2 ANQGSEA. The ends were cut back, 6 bases at V and 9 bases at J, with 12 bases in the middle. CDR3 length: 11 residues. CDR3 loop: CSVPTGGEQFF. CDR3 nucleotides: TGCAGCGTCCCGACCGGAGGTGAGCAGTTCTTC.

This chain uses TRBV7-8 with TRBJ1-5; 9 bases agree with TRBD1. The CDR3 length is 18 residues. Germline assignment: CDR1 SGHVS and CDR2 FQNEAQ. J lost 6 bases, V lost 0 bases, and 12 bases had no gene match. CDR3 loop: CASSLARPGQGKGQPQHF. The CDR3 DNA is TGTGCCAGCAGCTTAGCGCGACCAGGACAGGGGAAGGGTCAGCCCCAGCATTTT. Drawing the rest from reference TRBV7-8 and TRBJ1-5, the complete variable domain is GAGVSQSPRYKVAKRGQDVALRCDPISGHVSLFWYQQALGQGPEFLTYFQNEAQLDKSGLPSDRFFAERPEGSVSTLKIQRTQQEDSAVYLCASSLARPGQGKGQPQHFGDGTRLSIL.

V is TRBV5-4 and J is TRBJ1-2, with D unclear. Germline-derived CDR1 and CDR2 are SGHNT and YYREEE (reference sequence). The CDR3 spans 15 residues. The V end was cut by 4 bases, the J end by 0 bases, with 13 bases between. CDR3: CASSPERTANYGYTF. In DNA form, the CDR3 reads TGTGCCAGCAGCCCAGAGCGGACGGCTAACTATGGCTACACCTTC.